The 18 T cell receptor beta chains in this list originate from one sample, sequenced in a study of T cells in Graves' hyperthyroidism and ophthalmopathy. What was amplified from RNA transcripts were TCR beta CDR3 regions. HTBI primers were the set used in a first-round RT-PCR of the TCR CDR3. TCRdb reanalysed the multiplex PCR reads using MiXCR and keeps one entry per CDR3 protein. The table has hundreds of thousands of distinct CDR3 sequences, about 14% seen once. Sequenced input: blood. The receptors here all came from a man between 18 and 35 years old with Graves' ophthalmopathy.

The chain combines TRBV15 with TRBJ1-2; perhaps TRBD1 as D (5 bases). The germline V and J ends were trimmed by 0 bases and 8 bases, with 10 bases remaining between them. Germline CDR1 and CDR2: LNHNV and YYDKDF (reference sequence). The CDR3 consists of 13 residues. CDR3 residues: CATSRDRGYGYTF. DNA for the CDR3: TGTGCCACCAGCAGAGATCGGGGGTACGGCTACACCTTC.

This clonotype was seen ten or more times. V and J are TRBV12-3 or TRBV12-4 and TRBJ1-4; 7 positions agree with TRBD1. The CDR3 is 15 amino acids. V was pared by 4 bases and J by 4 bases, with 6 bases of the junction left unmatched. The CDR3 DNA sequence: TGTGCCAGCAGTTCCTTACAGGGGTTTAATGAAAAACTGTTTTTT. Translating it yields CASSSLQGFNEKLFF.

This clonotype was seen repeatedly, ten times or more. The chain employs TRBV5-6 and TRBJ2-1, with D perhaps given as TRBD1 or TRBD2 (5 bases each). V was clipped by 4 bases and J by 4 bases, with 15 bases between them. The CDR3 is 15 residues long. Germline values: CDR1 SGHDT, CDR2 YYEEEE. CDR3: CASSPDRGGYNEQFF. CDR3 DNA: TGTGCCAGCAGCCCGGATCGGGGCGGATACAATGAGCAGTTCTTC.

This clonotype has a count of ten or more. The J gene is TRBJ2-1, the V gene TRBV20-1, with D maybe TRBD1 (5 bases). V was shortened by 6 bases and J by 6 bases, with 18 bases between the two germline ends. The CDR3 length is 14 residues. Germline CDR1 and CDR2: DFQATT and SNEGSKA (reference sequence). The CDR3 DNA sequence: TGCAGTGCCCCTAGGCCCCCAGGGTTCAATGAGCAGTTCTTC. Residues: CSAPRPPGFNEQFF.

This clonotype was observed at least ten times. This chain links TRBV20-1 with TRBJ2-1; D not resolved. This CDR3 is 14 amino acids long. Germline lookup yields CDR1 DFQATT and CDR2 SNEGSKA (reference sequence). V was shortened by 7 bases and J by 3 bases, with 16 bases between the two germline ends. This chain's CDR3 is CSVPSNTDYNEQFF. Here the CDR3 DNA reads TGCAGTGTACCATCAAATACCGACTACAATGAGCAGTTCTTC.

The rearrangement joins TRBV24-1 to TRBJ2-5; possibly TRBD2 for D (6 bases). V was clipped by 4 bases and J by 0 bases, with 14 bases between them. This CDR3 has 16 residues. Per the germline V gene, CDR1 is KGHDR and CDR2 is SFDVKD. This CDR3 reads CATSEGDSGYQETQYF. Here the CDR3 DNA reads TGTGCCACCAGTGAGGGGGACTCCGGGTACCAAGAGACCCAGTACTTC.

This clonotype was recorded at least ten times. The chain employs TRBV24-1 and TRBJ2-7, with a possible D match to TRBD2 (5 bases). Deletions cut 4 bases from V and 6 bases from J, with 12 bases between. Germline lookup yields CDR1 KGHDR and CDR2 SFDVKD. The CDR3 loop spans 13 amino acids. CDR3 protein: CATSERRSGEQYF. The CDR3 DNA reads as TGTGCCACCAGTGAAAGACGAAGCGGCGAGCAGTACTTC.

This rearrangement joins TRBV6-4 to TRBJ2-3; a possible D gene is TRBD1 (5 bases). Trimming removed 0 bases at V and 4 bases at J, with 11 bases between. CDR3 length equals 15 residues. Germline CDR1 is MRHNA and CDR2 is SNTAGT. Here the CDR3 DNA reads TGTGCCAGCAGTGACTCAGGACACAGGCCAGATACGCAGTATTTT. The encoded protein is CASSDSGHRPDTQYF.

The rearrangement links TRBV27 to TRBJ1-6; maybe TRBD1 (5 bases). This CDR3 comprises 16 residues. From germline, CDR1 is MNHEY and CDR2 SMNVEV (reference sequence). Trimming left V 4 bases short and J 12 bases short, with 22 bases between. The CDR3 protein is CASSSSTYGGSGPLHF. The CDR3 DNA reads as TGTGCCAGCAGTTCATCGACTTACGGGGGTTCGGGACCCCTCCACTTT.

This clonotype was seen many times. The chain couples TRBV3-1 to TRBJ1-5; D is perhaps TRBD1 (6 bases). Trimming cost V 0 bases and J 7 bases, with 13 bases left between them. In germline, CDR1 is LGHDT, CDR2 YNNKEL (reference sequence). This CDR3 contains 15 residues. This CDR3 reads CASSQDLEDSQPQHF. The CDR3 nucleotides read TGTGCCAGCAGCCAAGATCTTGAGGACAGCCAGCCCCAGCATTTT. Full variable domain (rest looked up from reference TRBV3-1 and TRBJ1-5): DTAVSQTPKYLVTQMGNDKSIKCEQNLGHDTMYWYKQDSKKFLKIMFSYNNKELIINETVPNRFSPKSPDKAHLNLHINSLELGDSAVYFCASSQDLEDSQPQHFGDGTRLSIL.

This clonotype was recorded many times. This rearrangement joins TRBV6-1 to TRBJ2-1, with 7 bases aligning to TRBD2. After removal of 5 bases from V and 0 bases from J, the junction contained 7 bases not matched to a gene. There are 16 residues in the CDR3. Germline values: CDR1 MNHNS, CDR2 SASEGT. Here the CDR3 DNA reads TGTGCCAGCAGTCAGGCAAGGACTAGCTCCTACAATGAGCAGTTCTTC. Translation gives CASSQARTSSYNEQFF.

This clonotype was detected only a few times. In DNA, the CDR3 is TGTGCCAGCACCCTGACAGGGGGCCTTTACGAGCAGTACTTC. Translation: CASTLTGGLYEQYF. The rearrangement uses TRBV25-1 and TRBJ2-7, with 10 bases identical to TRBD1. V trimming: 7 bases; J trimming: 4 bases; junction bases outside the gene matches: 7. Per the germline V gene, CDR1 is MGHDK and CDR2 is SYGVNS. The CDR3 contains 14 residues.

This chain uses TRBV20-1 with TRBJ2-7; 10 positions match TRBD1. J was trimmed by 4 bases and V by 7 bases; bases with no gene match: 4. The CDR3 spans 12 residues. The germline V gene has CDR1 DFQATT and CDR2 SNEGSKA (reference sequence). The CDR3 is CSGDRGRYEQYF. Here the CDR3 DNA reads TGCAGTGGGGACAGGGGTCGGTACGAGCAGTACTTC.

This clonotype has ten or more counts. The chain combines TRBV2 with TRBJ1-2; weak D call: TRBD1 (5 bases). The CDR3 contains 17 residues. The V gene's germline CDR1 is SNHLY and CDR2 FYNNEI. V shed 4 bases and J shed 4 bases, with 22 bases lying between them. This chain's CDR3 is CASSGVTGLLGRYGYTF. CDR3 bases: TGTGCCAGCAGTGGGGTAACAGGCCTTCTCGGTCGCTATGGCTACACCTTC.

This clonotype was seen repeatedly, ten times or more. CDR3 in DNA: TGTGCCAGCTCACCTTTAGAAGAGACCCAGTACTTC. Translation: CASSPLEETQYF. The V call is TRBV18, the J call TRBJ2-5; D gene unclear. The V end was cut by 3 bases, the J end by 3 bases, with 5 bases between. This CDR3 is 12 amino acids long. The germline CDR1 and CDR2 sequences are KGHSH and LQKENI.

The sample holds many counts of this clonotype. J is TRBJ2-5 and V is TRBV7-9, with a tentative D call TRBD2 (5 bases). The CDR3 is 16 amino acids. Trimming removed 0 bases at V and 5 bases at J, with 16 bases between. Germline lookup yields CDR1 SEHNR and CDR2 FQNEAQ (reference sequence). CDR3 region: CASSLAARRYMETQYF. CDR3 sequence (DNA): TGTGCCAGCAGCTTAGCGGCGAGGAGGTATATGGAGACCCAGTACTTC.

This clonotype showed up many times. The chain employs TRBV2 and TRBJ1-2; no clear D gene. The length of the CDR3 is 11 residues. From germline, CDR1 is SNHLY and CDR2 FYNNEI. V was cut by 2 bases and J by 13 bases, with 11 bases left in between. CDR3 sequence (DNA): TGTGCCAGCAGTGAAAACCGGCCGGGCACCTTC. Protein product: CASSENRPGTF.

The chain employs TRBV5-8 and TRBJ2-2; the D is unclear. The CDR3 has 15 residues. V was cut by 1 base and J by 2 bases, with 9 bases left in between. Germline lookup yields CDR1 SGHTS and CDR2 YDEGEE. In DNA form, the CDR3 reads TGTGCCAGCAGCTTGCATTGGGGTAACACCGGGGAGCTGTTTTTT. It is translated as CASSLHWGNTGELFF. The complete variable domain, with remaining parts taken from reference TRBV5-8 and TRBJ2-2, reads EAGVTQSPTHLIKTRGQQATLRCSPISGHTSVYWYQQALGLGLQFLLWYDEGEERNRGNFPPRFSGRQFPNYSSELNVNALELEDSALYLCASSLHWGNTGELFFGEGSRLTVL.